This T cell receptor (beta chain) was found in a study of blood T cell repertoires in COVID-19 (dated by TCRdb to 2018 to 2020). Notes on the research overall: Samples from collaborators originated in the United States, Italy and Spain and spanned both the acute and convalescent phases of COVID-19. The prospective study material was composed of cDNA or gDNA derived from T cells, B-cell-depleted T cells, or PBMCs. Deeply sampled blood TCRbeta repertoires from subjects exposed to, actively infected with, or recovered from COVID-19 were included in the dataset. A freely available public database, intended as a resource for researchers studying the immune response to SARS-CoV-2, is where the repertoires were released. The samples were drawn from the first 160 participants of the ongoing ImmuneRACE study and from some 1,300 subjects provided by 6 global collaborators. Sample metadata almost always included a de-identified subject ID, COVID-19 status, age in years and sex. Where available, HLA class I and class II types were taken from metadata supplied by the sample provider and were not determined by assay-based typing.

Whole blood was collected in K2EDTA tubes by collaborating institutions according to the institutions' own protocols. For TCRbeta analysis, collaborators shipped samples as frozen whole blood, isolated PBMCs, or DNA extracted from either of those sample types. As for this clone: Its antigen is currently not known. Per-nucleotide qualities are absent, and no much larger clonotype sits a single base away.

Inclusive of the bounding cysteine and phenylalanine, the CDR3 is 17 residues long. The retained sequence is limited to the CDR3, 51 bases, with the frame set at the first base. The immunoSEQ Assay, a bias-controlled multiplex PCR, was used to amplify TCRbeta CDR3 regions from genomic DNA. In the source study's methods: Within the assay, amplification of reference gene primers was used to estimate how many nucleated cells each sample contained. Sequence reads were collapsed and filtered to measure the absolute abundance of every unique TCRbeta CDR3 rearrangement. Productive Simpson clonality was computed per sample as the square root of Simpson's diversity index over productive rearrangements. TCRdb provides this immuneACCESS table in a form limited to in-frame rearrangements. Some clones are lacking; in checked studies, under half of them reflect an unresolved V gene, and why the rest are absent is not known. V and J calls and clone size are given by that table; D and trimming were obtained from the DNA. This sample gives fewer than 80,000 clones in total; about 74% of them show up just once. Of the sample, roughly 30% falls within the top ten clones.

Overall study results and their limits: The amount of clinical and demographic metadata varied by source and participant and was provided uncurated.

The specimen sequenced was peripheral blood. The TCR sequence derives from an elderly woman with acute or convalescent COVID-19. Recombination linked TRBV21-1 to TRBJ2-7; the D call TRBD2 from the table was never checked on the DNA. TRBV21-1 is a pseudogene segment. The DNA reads TGTGCCAGCAGCACCGGGACTAGCGGGCCTAGCTCCTACGAGCAGTACTTC. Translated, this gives CASSTGTSGPSSYEQYF.